Following are 21 T cell receptor beta chains from one sample sequenced in a study of OX40 agonist ivuxolimab in advanced cancers. Using immunoSEQ multiplex PCR, the repertoire was profiled, and TCRdb retains in-frame clones only, with some absent. The sample holds about 73,000 clones; 88% are singletons and the top ten take around 0.73%. The specimen was CD4+ or CD8+ T cells sorted from blood, collected in a trial of the OX40 agonist ivuxolimab. All receptors derive from an adult with an advanced solid tumor such as melanoma, head and neck, liver or kidney cancer.

The chain uses TRBV15 and TRBJ2-1; 16 positions match TRBD2. Germline lookup yields CDR1 LNHNV and CDR2 YYDKDF (reference sequence). This CDR3 spans 19 amino acids. V gave up 0 bases and J gave up 3 bases; unmatched junction bases: 5. In DNA form, the CDR3 reads TGTGCCACCAGCAGAGATGGGGGGACTAGCGGGAGGGACTACAATGAGCAGTTCTTC. Amino acid sequence: CATSRDGGTSGRDYNEQFF.

Comment on this clone: The same CDR3 arises from other DNA sequences in this sample as well. The V call is TRBV5-1, the J call TRBJ1-5; weak D call: TRBD1 (6 bases). The CDR3 length is 16 residues. From germline, CDR1 is SGHRS and CDR2 YFSETQ. Trimming stripped 0 bases from V and 2 bases from J, with 12 bases between. The CDR3 sequence is CASSLEGGAGNQPQHF. The CDR3, as DNA: TGCGCCAGCAGCTTGGAGGGGGGGGCGGGCAATCAGCCCCAGCATTTT. Complete variable domain (other parts from reference TRBV5-1 and TRBJ1-5): KAGVTQTPRYLIKTRGQQVTLSCSPISGHRSVSWYQQTPGQGLQFLFEYFSETQRNKGNFPGRFSGRQFSNSRSEMNVSTLELGDSALYLCASSLEGGAGNQPQHFGDGTRLSIL.

The J gene is TRBJ1-3, the V gene TRBV30, with D unclear. The J call is uncertain, as TRBJ2-2 better fits the DNA end. CDR3 length equals 13 residues. The V gene's germline CDR1 is GTSNPN and CDR2 SVGIG (reference sequence). CDR3 sequence: CAWRPTRFGELFF. Here the CDR3 DNA reads TGTGCCTGGAGACCGACCCGGTTCGGGGAGCTGTTTTTT.

This clone was recorded a few times. The chain joins TRBV2 to TRBJ1-1, with D perhaps matching TRBD1 (5 bases). The germline V gene has CDR1 SNHLY and CDR2 FYNNEI. Trimming pared 7 bases from V and 5 bases from J, leaving 8 bases between. This CDR3 region has 11 residues. As DNA, the CDR3 is TGTGCCAGCATGGGGGGGACTGAAGCTTTCTTT. It specifies CASMGGTEAFF.

The rearrangement uses TRBV15 and TRBJ2-7; 7 positions match TRBD1. Germline lookup yields CDR1 LNHNV and CDR2 YYDKDF (reference sequence). The CDR3 length is 16 residues. After removal of 0 bases from V and 1 base from J, the junction contained 6 bases not matched to a gene. CDR3 amino acids: CATSRDATGKSYEQYF. The CDR3 region has the DNA TGTGCCACCAGCAGAGACGCGACAGGGAAATCCTACGAGCAGTACTTC.

The genes are TRBV29-1 and TRBJ2-3, with a tentative D call TRBD2 (6 bases). Germline V gene sequence: CDR1 SQVTM, CDR2 ANQGSEA. This CDR3 region has 17 residues. The V and J ends lost 1 base and 0 bases respectively, with 17 bases between them. CDR3 DNA: TGCAGCGTTGAAGCCAGGCGGGGACCCTCTAGCACAGATACGCAGTATTTT. It yields the protein CSVEARRGPSSTDTQYF.

The V and J genes are TRBV28 and TRBJ2-3, with D unclear. The germline V gene encodes CDR1 MDHEN and CDR2 SYDVKM. The CDR3 extends over 15 amino acids. Trimming removed 6 bases at V and 4 bases at J, with 17 bases between. The CDR3 reads CASRGTGPRADTQYF. CDR3 bases: TGTGCCAGCAGAGGCACCGGGCCCCGGGCAGATACGCAGTATTTT.

This rearrangement joins TRBV10-2 to TRBJ1-1, with D tentatively TRBD1 (6 bases). V lost 6 bases, J lost 1 base, and 18 bases lay in between. Looked up from germline, CDR1 is WSHSY and CDR2 is SAAADI. The CDR3 extends over 16 amino acids. CDR3 amino acids: CASRPPGARGNTEAFF. The CDR3 bases are TGCGCCAGCAGACCCCCGGGGGCGCGGGGGAACACTGAAGCTTTCTTT.

The rearrangement links TRBV19 to TRBJ1-1; perhaps TRBD1 as D (5 bases). Trimming stripped 5 bases from V and 8 bases from J, with 12 bases between. Germline CDR1 LNHDA, CDR2 SQIVND (reference sequence). The CDR3 extends over 12 amino acids. The CDR3 reads CASSWTGVEAFF. In nucleotides, the CDR3 is TGTGCCAGTAGTTGGACGGGGGTGGAAGCTTTCTTT.

This chain joins TRBV4-1 and TRBJ2-7, with D tentatively TRBD1 or TRBD2 (5 bases each). CDR1 and CDR2 from the germline V gene are MGHRA and YSYEKL. CDR3 length: 15 residues. The V and J ends lost 2 bases and 2 bases respectively, with 13 bases between them. CDR3 nucleotides: TGCGCCAGCAGCCAACCGGGACGGTTTACCTACGAGCAGTACTTC. Its translation is CASSQPGRFTYEQYF.

This clone was detected only a few times. The chain combines TRBV6-1 with TRBJ1-1; 9 nucleotides agree with TRBD1. Germline CDR1 is MNHNS and CDR2 is SASEGT. Unmatched junction bases numbered 4, after V lost 4 bases and J lost 4 bases. CDR3 length equals 14 residues. The CDR3 is CASSGDREGTEAFF. The CDR3 DNA sequence: TGTGCCAGCAGTGGGGACAGGGAGGGCACTGAAGCTTTCTTT.

The rearrangement joins TRBV28 to TRBJ2-7; perhaps TRBD1 as D (5 bases). Trimming removed 3 bases at V and 2 bases at J, with 8 bases between. This CDR3 has 13 residues. CDR1 and CDR2 from the germline V gene are MDHEN and SYDVKM. The CDR3: CASSFETAYEQYF. CDR3 nucleotide sequence: TGTGCCAGCAGTTTTGAGACAGCCTACGAGCAGTACTTC. Complete variable domain (other parts from reference TRBV28 and TRBJ2-7): DVKVTQSSRYLVKRTGEKVFLECVQDMDHENMFWYRQDPGLGLRLIYFSYDVKMKEKGDIPEGYSVSREKKERFSLILESASTNQTSMYLCASSFETAYEQYFGPGTRLTVT.

A few counts support this clone. V and J are TRBV27 and TRBJ1-2; D ambiguous. CDR1 MNHEY and CDR2 SMNVEV come from the germline V gene (reference sequence). The CDR3 has 14 residues. Trimming took 2 bases from V and 4 from J, leaving 11 bases between them. CDR3 nucleotide sequence: TGTGCCAGCAGTTTAAAACCTGAAGGCTATGGCTACACCTTC. Residues: CASSLKPEGYGYTF.

The CDR3 loop reads CASSYGRNNYGYTF. The CDR3 DNA sequence: TGTGCCAGCAGCTACGGACGGAATAACTATGGCTACACCTTC. The chain has TRBV5-8 and TRBJ1-2, with D unclear. The germline CDR1 and CDR2 sequences are SGHTS and YDEGEE. V was shortened by 3 bases and J by 1 base, with 10 bases between the two germline ends. CDR3 length: 14 amino acids.

The chain links TRBV9 to TRBJ2-5; D gene unclear. In germline, CDR1 is SGDLS, CDR2 YYNGEE. This CDR3 comprises 14 residues. Trimming took 0 bases from V and 0 from J, leaving 6 bases between them. CDR3 sequence: CASSVEGHQETQYF. The CDR3 DNA is TGTGCCAGCAGCGTAGAGGGCCACCAAGAGACCCAGTACTTC.

Regarding this clone: The junction shows a germline mismatch at one end, possibly a read error. The genes are TRBV5-6 and TRBJ2-1; D might be TRBD2 (6 bases). CDR1 is SGHDT and CDR2 is YYEEEE in the germline V gene. The CDR3 loop spans 10 amino acids. The CDR3: CASSFLASLF. In DNA form, the CDR3 reads TGTGCCAGCAGCTTTCTAGCGTCCCTCTTC.

This rearrangement joins TRBV6-5 to TRBJ2-3, with TRBD2 identical over 8 bases. CDR3 length: 15 amino acids. CDR1 is MNHEY and CDR2 is SVGAGI in the germline V gene. Germline trimming cut 0 bases from V and 4 bases from J; bases unmatched to any gene: 3. CDR3 loop: CASSYSRAGADTQYF. In DNA form, the CDR3 reads TGTGCCAGCAGTTACTCGAGAGCGGGGGCAGATACGCAGTATTTT.

V gene TRBV5-8 combines with J gene TRBJ2-2, with TRBD2 identical over 8 bases. The CDR3 has 17 amino acids. Germline V CDR1 and CDR2: SGHTS, YDEGEE. V was clipped by 4 bases and J by 4 bases; unmatched bases: 12. The CDR3 DNA reads TGTGCCAGCAGCCGGGCGGTGGTAGCGGGGCGCACCGGGGAGCTGTTTTTT. Translation: CASSRAVVAGRTGELFF.

The CDR3 nucleotides are TGCGCCAGCAGTGAAGGGCGAGGCTCTGAAGCTTTCTTT. It specifies CASSEGRGSEAFF. V usage is TRBV10-1 and J usage is TRBJ1-1; D remains unclear. There are 13 residues in the CDR3. CDR1 and CDR2 from the germline V gene are WNHNN and SYGVQD (reference sequence). Trimming removed 3 bases from V and 6 bases from J, with 11 bases in between.

V is TRBV29-1 and J is TRBJ1-4, with 10 positions matching TRBD1. Germline assignment: CDR1 SQVTM and CDR2 ANQGSEA. Trimming at V came to 7 bases and at J to 5 bases, leaving 4 bases not matched to a gene. The CDR3 contains 13 residues. CDR3 DNA sequence: TGCAGCGCGGGGGACAGGGGAAATGAAAAACTGTTTTTT. This sequence encodes CSAGDRGNEKLFF. Supplemented by reference TRBV29-1 and TRBJ1-4, the full variable domain reads SAVISQKPSRDICQRGTSLTIQCQVDSQVTMMFWYRQQPGQSLTLIATANQGSEATYESGFVIDKFPISRPNLTFSTLTVSNMSPEDSSIYLCSAGDRGNEKLFFGSGTQLSVL.

J is TRBJ2-1 and V is TRBV4-1; weak D call: TRBD2 (5 bases). The CDR3 loop spans 13 amino acids. With 2 bases removed from V and 9 bases from J, the gap between germline ends came to 11 bases. CDR1 and CDR2 (germline): MGHRA, YSYEKL. For the CDR3, the DNA is TGCGCCAGCAGCCAACCGGGGAGCGGTGAGCAGTTCTTC. Translating it yields CASSQPGSGEQFF.